This is a list of T cell receptor beta chains from one sample in a study of blood T cell repertoires in COVID-19. The repertoire was sequenced with immunoSEQ multiplex PCR; TCRdb's copy has only in-frame clones and lacks some. The table shows under 350,000 clones, with approximately 88% occurring only once. Sequencing was carried out using PBMCs or T cells enriched from blood (not recorded which). The receptors were sampled from a woman aged 40 to 55 who had recovered from COVID-19. The CDR3 runs from the conserved cysteine through the conserved F or W. Each record gives: J gene, V gene, clone size, D gene, CDR3 protein, CDR3 DNA. D genes are given only for firm matches. Some rows have no size entry. The others give once, few or many, or a class for an expanded clone.

j_gene: TRBJ1-2
v_gene: TRBV7-9
abundance: once
d_gene: .
CDR3aa: CASSGRDSLYGYTF
CDR3nt: TGTGCCAGCAGCGGCCGGGATTCTCTCTATGGCTACACCTTC

j_gene: TRBJ2-3
v_gene: TRBV11-2
abundance: .
d_gene: TRBD2
CDR3aa: CASSRWTSGTDTQYF
CDR3nt: TGTGCCAGCAGCCGATGGACTAGCGGCACAGATACGCAGTATTTT

j_gene: TRBJ2-5
v_gene: TRBV3-1/TRBV3-2
abundance: .
d_gene: TRBD2
CDR3aa: CASSQPGLAGGQETQYF
CDR3nt: TGTGCCAGCAGCCAACCTGGACTAGCGGGGGGGCAAGAGACCCAGTACTTC

j_gene: TRBJ2-2
v_gene: TRBV5-6
abundance: .
d_gene: .
CDR3aa: CASSLYLQGGNTGELFF
CDR3nt: TGTGCCAGCAGCTTATACCTGCAGGGTGGGAACACCGGGGAGCTGTTTTTT

j_gene: TRBJ1-2
v_gene: TRBV29-1
abundance: .
d_gene: TRBD1
CDR3aa: CSAGTGINYGYTF
CDR3nt: TGCAGCGCCGGGACAGGGATTAACTATGGCTACACCTTC

j_gene: TRBJ2-5
v_gene: TRBV5-1
abundance: .
d_gene: .
CDR3aa: CASSLGQGLELGETQYF
CDR3nt: TGCGCCAGCAGCTTGGGCCAGGGGCTAGAGTTGGGGGAGACCCAGTACTTC

j_gene: TRBJ2-2
v_gene: TRBV27
abundance: .
d_gene: .
CDR3aa: CASSANGLSAGELFF
CDR3nt: TGTGCCAGCAGTGCCAACGGGTTGTCCGCCGGGGAGCTGTTTTTT

j_gene: TRBJ2-7
v_gene: TRBV7-2
abundance: few
d_gene: .
CDR3aa: CASSALLGTNYEQYF
CDR3nt: TGTGCCAGCAGCGCTCTTCTCGGGACAAACTACGAGCAGTACTTC

j_gene: TRBJ2-2
v_gene: TRBV7-2
abundance: .
d_gene: TRBD2
CDR3aa: CASRAGVRTGELFF
CDR3nt: TGTGCCAGCCGAGCGGGGGTTAGGACCGGGGAGCTGTTTTTT

j_gene: TRBJ2-3
v_gene: TRBV5-1
abundance: once
d_gene: TRBD1
CDR3aa: CATTDRFTPDTQYF
CDR3nt: TGCGCCACCACGGACAGGTTTACACCAGATACGCAGTATTTT

j_gene: TRBJ1-3
v_gene: TRBV11-2
abundance: .
d_gene: .
CDR3aa: CASSLEDRVSAGNTIYF
CDR3nt: TGTGCCAGCAGCTTAGAGGACAGAGTATCGGCTGGAAACACCATATATTTT

j_gene: TRBJ2-3
v_gene: TRBV9
abundance: once
d_gene: TRBD1
CDR3aa: CASSPGTGDPDTQYF
CDR3nt: TGTGCCAGCAGCCCCGGGACAGGGGACCCAGATACGCAGTATTTT

j_gene: TRBJ2-3
v_gene: TRBV5-4
abundance: .
d_gene: TRBD1
CDR3aa: CASSLTGRTDTQYF
CDR3nt: TGTGCCAGCAGCCTGACAGGGCGCACAGATACGCAGTATTTT

j_gene: TRBJ1-2
v_gene: TRBV30
abundance: .
d_gene: TRBD1
CDR3aa: CAWSGSGTGHYTF
CDR3nt: TGTGCCTGGAGTGGTTCCGGGACAGGACACTACACCTTC

j_gene: TRBJ2-1
v_gene: TRBV6-4
abundance: once
d_gene: TRBD2
CDR3aa: CASSEDGTRAGNEQFF
CDR3nt: TGTGCCAGCAGTGAGGATGGGACTAGAGCGGGCAATGAGCAGTTCTTC

j_gene: TRBJ1-1
v_gene: TRBV29-1
abundance: .
d_gene: .
CDR3aa: CSMDRVGTEAFF
CDR3nt: TGCAGCATGGACAGAGTAGGCACTGAAGCTTTCTTT

j_gene: TRBJ1-2
v_gene: TRBV25-1
abundance: .
d_gene: TRBD1
CDR3aa: CASSDYPRQGQGYTF
CDR3nt: TGTGCCAGCAGTGATTACCCCCGACAGGGCCAAGGCTACACCTTC

j_gene: TRBJ1-6
v_gene: TRBV5-4
abundance: .
d_gene: .
CDR3aa: CASSLTTRQQGTLHF
CDR3nt: TGTGCCAGCAGCTTGACAACCAGACAACAAGGCACCCTCCACTTT

j_gene: TRBJ2-5
v_gene: TRBV18
abundance: .
d_gene: .
CDR3aa: CASSGGETQYF
CDR3nt: TGTGCCAGCTCCGGAGGGGAGACCCAGTACTTC

j_gene: TRBJ2-3
v_gene: TRBV30
abundance: .
d_gene: TRBD2
CDR3aa: CACTLAGDLVTQYF
CDR3nt: TGTGCCTGCACACTAGCGGGAGACCTGGTTACGCAGTATTTT

j_gene: TRBJ1-2
v_gene: TRBV29-1
abundance: .
d_gene: .
CDR3aa: CSVEIIGWGQSTYGYTF
CDR3nt: TGCAGCGTTGAAATCATTGGGTGGGGACAATCAACTTATGGCTACACCTTC

j_gene: TRBJ1-2
v_gene: TRBV10-3
abundance: once
d_gene: TRBD1
CDR3aa: CAISESLGRQGTDSYGYTF
CDR3nt: TGTGCCATCAGTGAGTCCCTTGGCAGACAGGGGACGGATAGCTATGGCTACACCTTC

j_gene: TRBJ1-1
v_gene: TRBV7-9
abundance: .
d_gene: .
CDR3aa: CASTRPTARNTEAFF
CDR3nt: TGTGCCAGCACCCGACCCACAGCTCGGAACACTGAAGCTTTCTTT

j_gene: TRBJ2-7
v_gene: TRBV19
abundance: .
d_gene: TRBD1
CDR3aa: CASSKRDRVHEQYF
CDR3nt: TGTGCCAGTAGTAAGAGGGACAGGGTCCACGAGCAGTACTTC

j_gene: TRBJ2-2
v_gene: TRBV3-1/TRBV3-2
abundance: .
d_gene: TRBD1
CDR3aa: CASSPGQGIETGELFF
CDR3nt: TGTGCCAGCAGCCCTGGACAGGGGATCGAGACCGGGGAGCTGTTTTTT

j_gene: TRBJ2-3
v_gene: TRBV5-1
abundance: .
d_gene: .
CDR3aa: CASSLTDTQYF
CDR3nt: TGCGCCAGCAGCTTAACTGATACGCAGTATTTT

j_gene: TRBJ1-5
v_gene: TRBV12-5
abundance: .
d_gene: .
CDR3aa: CASGLVAGFDQPQHF
CDR3nt: TGTGCTAGTGGTTTGGTGGCCGGGTTCGATCAGCCCCAGCATTTT

j_gene: TRBJ2-3
v_gene: TRBV2
abundance: few
d_gene: .
CDR3aa: CASSDRAGADTQYF
CDR3nt: TGTGCCAGCAGTGATAGGGCAGGGGCAGATACGCAGTATTTT

j_gene: TRBJ1-2
v_gene: TRBV6-1
abundance: once
d_gene: TRBD1
CDR3aa: CASSDQSGTGGYGYTF
CDR3nt: TGTGCCAGCAGTGACCAAAGCGGGACAGGGGGGTATGGCTACACCTTC

j_gene: TRBJ1-1
v_gene: TRBV5-8
abundance: .
d_gene: .
CDR3aa: CASSLDRWVEAFF
CDR3nt: TGTGCCAGCAGCCTGGACAGATGGGTTGAAGCTTTCTTT

j_gene: TRBJ2-4
v_gene: TRBV3-1/TRBV3-2
abundance: .
d_gene: TRBD1
CDR3aa: CASSQGWGQGEKNIQYF
CDR3nt: TGTGCCAGCAGCCAAGGGTGGGGACAGGGGGAGAAAAACATTCAGTACTTC

j_gene: TRBJ1-2
v_gene: TRBV3-1/TRBV3-2
abundance: .
d_gene: .
CDR3aa: CASSQGGAANYGYTF
CDR3nt: TGTGCCAGCAGCCAAGGCGGGGCGGCGAACTATGGCTACACCTTC

j_gene: TRBJ2-7
v_gene: TRBV11-1
abundance: .
d_gene: TRBD2
CDR3aa: CASSLGLAGSSYEQYF
CDR3nt: TGTGCCAGCAGCCTCGGACTAGCGGGGAGCTCCTACGAGCAGTACTTC

j_gene: TRBJ1-3
v_gene: TRBV19
abundance: .
d_gene: .
CDR3aa: CASSIEGASGNTIYF
CDR3nt: TGTGCCAGTAGTATTGAGGGAGCCTCTGGAAACACCATATATTTT

j_gene: TRBJ2-7
v_gene: TRBV20-1
abundance: .
d_gene: .
CDR3aa: CSASGSYEQYF
CDR3nt: TGCAGTGCTAGTGGTAGCTACGAGCAGTACTTC

j_gene: TRBJ2-5
v_gene: TRBV12-3/TRBV12-4
abundance: .
d_gene: .
CDR3aa: CASSSRGETQYF
CDR3nt: TGTGCCAGCTCTTCAAGGGGGGAGACCCAGTACTTC

j_gene: TRBJ1-2
v_gene: TRBV6-6
abundance: .
d_gene: .
CDR3aa: CASSPTRGGTYRAGYTF
CDR3nt: TGTGCCAGCAGTCCTACGAGGGGCGGGACGTATAGGGCTGGCTACACCTTC

j_gene: TRBJ2-5
v_gene: TRBV5-1
abundance: .
d_gene: .
CDR3aa: CASSLRQTRTQETQYF
CDR3nt: TGCGCCAGCAGCTTACGACAGACGCGGACCCAAGAGACCCAGTACTTC

j_gene: TRBJ2-5
v_gene: TRBV9
abundance: once
d_gene: TRBD2
CDR3aa: CASSIAGGPETQYF
CDR3nt: TGTGCCAGCAGTATAGCGGGGGGGCCTGAGACCCAGTACTTC

j_gene: TRBJ2-1
v_gene: TRBV5-1
abundance: .
d_gene: TRBD2
CDR3aa: CASTVLGGGAPYNEQFF
CDR3nt: TGCGCCAGCACCGTACTAGGCGGGGGGGCTCCTTACAATGAGCAGTTCTTC

j_gene: TRBJ1-1
v_gene: TRBV5-4
abundance: once
d_gene: .
CDR3aa: CASSLAGGMNTEAFF
CDR3nt: TGTGCCAGCAGCTTGGCGGGGGGGATGAACACTGAAGCTTTCTTT

j_gene: TRBJ2-1
v_gene: TRBV3-1/TRBV3-2
abundance: .
d_gene: TRBD2
CDR3aa: CASSPPRGTGIAGASTYNEQFF
CDR3nt: TGTGCCAGCAGCCCGCCGAGGGGAACAGGTATAGCGGGAGCGTCGACCTACAATGAGCAGTTCTTC

j_gene: TRBJ2-5
v_gene: TRBV5-1
abundance: once
d_gene: .
CDR3aa: CASSLGQDETQYF
CDR3nt: TGCGCCAGCAGCTTGGGACAAGACGAGACCCAGTACTTC

j_gene: TRBJ1-2
v_gene: TRBV19
abundance: .
d_gene: TRBD1
CDR3aa: CASTPPDRGTAGYTF
CDR3nt: TGTGCCAGTACACCTCCGGACAGGGGCACGGCGGGCTACACCTTC

j_gene: TRBJ1-6
v_gene: TRBV6-5
abundance: .
d_gene: TRBD1
CDR3aa: CASIPGQGVDSPLHF
CDR3nt: TGTGCCAGCATCCCGGGACAGGGGGTGGATTCACCCCTCCACTTT

j_gene: TRBJ1-4
v_gene: TRBV4-1
abundance: .
d_gene: TRBD1
CDR3aa: CASSQEQGGKLFF
CDR3nt: TGCGCCAGCAGCCAAGAGCAGGGGGGAAAACTGTTTTTT